This T cell receptor beta chain derives from a study of cytomegalovirus exposure and HLA in healthy donors. Study-wide findings and caveats: Evidence from a later analysis indicated that most CMV-associated TCR beta chains looked HLA-restricted. Earlier analysis looked at TCR beta V segments, and most were productive about 87% or about 30% of the time. Investigators reported about 160 TCR beta chains as tied to cytomegalovirus. Sequence variants that were highly shared formed a cluster that was likely a sequencing artifact.

This clone was observed a single time. Its antigen remains unknown. Both 60 Vbeta primers and 13 Jbeta primers went into the PCR. Sequenced by immunoSEQ multiplex PCR; TCRdb stores in-frame clones only, minus some. The sample lists roughly 190,000 clones, about four fifths seen once, with about 5% in the top ten. The CDR3 loop spans 13 amino acids. Trimming took 7 bases from V and 8 from J; bases not matched to a gene: 8. Germline V gene lookup returns CDR1 SNHLY and CDR2 FYNNEI. Sequenced sample: PBMCs. This receptor was identified in a man aged 25 to 40 in good health and CMV-seropositive. The chain is built from TRBV2 and TRBJ1-2, with 9 bases fitting TRBD1. CDR3 amino acids: CASKSDRGYGYTF. In DNA form, the CDR3 reads TGTGCCAGCAAAAGTGACAGGGGGTACGGCTACACCTTC.